The present TCR beta chain was sequenced within a study of CD8+ T cells in alopecia areata. The study's findings and limits: Although TCR sharing was seen in mice, sharing across patients was less clear, possibly for HLA-related reasons. Sequences from scalp samples also cover resident alphabeta T cells of normal skin. Higher clonality was seen in lesional scalp than in normal scalp, especially in alopecia totalis/universalis.

RNA was isolated and reverse transcribed to cDNA, the sequencing template. Profiled with immunoSEQ multiplex PCR; TCRdb holds only in-frame clones, not every one. The sample shows 150,000 to 200,000 clones, 55% of them seen only once. V gave up 8 bases and J gave up 0 bases, with 2 bases separating them. This CDR3 region has 12 residues. Germline V CDR1 and CDR2: SNHLY, FYNNEI. About this clone itself: Its antigen is not identified.

CD4+ and CD8+ T cells were sorted from PBMCs stained for CD3, CD4 and CD8. The chain couples TRBV2 to TRBJ2-6; D uncertain. The clonotype was recovered from a human donor in good health. The sequenced material came from CD4+ T cells sorted from blood. The CDR3 coding sequence is TGTGCCAGCGGCTCTGGGGCCAACGTCCTGACTTTC. It translates to CASGSGANVLTF.